This entry concerns a single T cell receptor beta chain. The data were taken from a study of blood T cell repertoires in COVID-19. About the research overall: T cells, B-cell-depleted T cells, or PBMCs provided the cDNA or gDNA that served as material.

Sequencing was performed with immunoSEQ multiplex PCR; in TCRdb, only in-frame clones are kept and a portion is missing. The sample lists some 250,000 clones, about 86% occurring once. The V gene end was trimmed by 3 bases and the J gene end by 6 bases; junction bases not matched to a gene: 11. The CDR3 covers 16 residues. Germline V gene lookup returns CDR1 MDHEN and CDR2 SYDVKM. The sequence was collected from an elderly man with acute or convalescent COVID-19. This rearrangement joins TRBV28 to TRBJ1-2; 9 bases agree with TRBD1. Sequences were obtained from peripheral blood. The CDR3 DNA reads as TGTGCCAGCAGTTTTAATACGCTGGGACAGGGTAATGGCTACACCTTC. Its translation is CASSFNTLGQGNGYTF.